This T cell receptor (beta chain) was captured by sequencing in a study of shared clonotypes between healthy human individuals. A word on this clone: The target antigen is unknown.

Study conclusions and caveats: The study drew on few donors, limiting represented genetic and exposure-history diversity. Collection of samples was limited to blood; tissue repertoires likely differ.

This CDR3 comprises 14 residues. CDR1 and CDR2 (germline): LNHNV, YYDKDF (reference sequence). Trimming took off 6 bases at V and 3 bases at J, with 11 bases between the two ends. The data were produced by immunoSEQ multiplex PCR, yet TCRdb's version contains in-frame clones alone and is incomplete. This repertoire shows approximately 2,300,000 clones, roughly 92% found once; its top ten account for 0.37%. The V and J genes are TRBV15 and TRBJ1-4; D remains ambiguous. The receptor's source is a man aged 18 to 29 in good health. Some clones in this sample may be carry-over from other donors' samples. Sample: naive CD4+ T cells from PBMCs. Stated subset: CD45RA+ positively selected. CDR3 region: CATRHSRSNEKLFF. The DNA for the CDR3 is TGTGCCACCAGGCACAGCCGTTCTAATGAAAAACTGTTTTTT.